This T cell receptor beta chain is drawn from a study of cytomegalovirus exposure and HLA in healthy donors. Study-wide points: As a later analysis showed, a missense DCLRE1C variant was linked to trimming of TCR beta V- and J-genes. Generally TCR sequences proved uncommon, though certain public TCRs appeared in numerous donors.

With 60 Vbeta and 13 Jbeta primers, the PCR was carried out. TCRdb keeps only in-frame clones here, not all; method: immunoSEQ multiplex PCR. The sample lists 110,000 to 150,000 clones; approximately 81% were seen once. Regarding this clone: Antigen specificity is unknown.

Per germline, CDR1 SGHNT and CDR2 YYREEE (reference sequence). V was shortened by 5 bases and J by 1 base, with 19 bases between the two germline ends. This CDR3 is 16 amino acids long. This chain links TRBV5-4 with TRBJ2-7; D is unresolved. This clonotype was obtained from a woman aged 40-49 years in good health and CMV-seropositive. The source material was PBMCs. The CDR3 reads CASSFSQGVRSYEQYF. DNA for the CDR3: TGTGCCAGCAGTTTCTCGCAAGGAGTGAGGTCCTACGAGCAGTACTTC.